This passage covers 15 T cell receptor beta chains from one sample sequenced in a study of blood T cells in healthy people across ages. A second 7 to 11 cycle PCR used barcoded and J-beta primers. TCRdb independently ran MiXCR on the 5' RACE reads; one entry per CDR3 protein. The top ten clones hold around 13% of a sample with around 1.1 million distinct CDR3 sequences, around two fifths of them seen once. The sample consisted of blood. The receptor set was obtained from a young man in good health.

The V and J genes are TRBV6-2 or TRBV6-3 and TRBJ2-7; 11 bases map to TRBD2. This CDR3 has 16 residues. Unmatched junction bases numbered 12, after V lost 4 bases and J lost 7 bases. Germline V CDR1 and CDR2: MNHEY, SVGEGT. CDR3: CASSSASSGRPREQYF. The CDR3 DNA follows: TGTGCCAGCAGTTCGGCTTCTAGCGGGAGGCCTCGGGAGCAGTACTTC.

The rearrangement links TRBV9 to TRBJ2-1; 7 bases line up with TRBD2. The CDR3 runs to 15 residues. CDR1 is SGDLS and CDR2 is YYNGEE in the germline V gene. V trimming: 3 bases; J trimming: 0 bases; junction bases outside the gene matches: 3. DNA of the CDR3: TGTGCCAGCAGCGGGGAGGGGATCTCCTACAATGAGCAGTTCTTC. Translation: CASSGEGISYNEQFF.

This clonotype has more than one count but fewer than ten. The V call is TRBV7-3, the J call TRBJ1-2; maybe TRBD1 (6 bases). The CDR3 has 16 residues. Germline CDR1 SGHTA, CDR2 FQGTGA. The V gene lost 2 bases and the J gene lost 0 bases, with 13 bases spanning the gap. The CDR3 here is CASSLGGGHANYGYTF. The CDR3 bases are TGTGCCAGCAGCTTAGGGGGGGGACATGCTAACTATGGCTACACCTTC.

The chain links TRBV21-1 to TRBJ1-5; TRBD1, the table's D call, was not compared with the DNA. TRBV21-1 represents a pseudogene. CDR3 size: 19 residues. The CDR3 nucleotides are TGTGCCAGCAGCTCAACGACAGGGGATAATCATAATAGCAATCAGCCCCAGCATTTT. It codes for CASSSTTGDNHNSNQPQHF.

The genes are TRBV10-3 and TRBJ2-1, with D maybe TRBD1 (6 bases). The CDR3 is made up of 13 amino acids. The V end lost 7 bases, the J end lost 7 bases, and 14 bases lay between the germline ends. The germline V gene has CDR1 ENHRY and CDR2 SYGVKD. The CDR3 loop is CAITGVGGNEQFF. The CDR3 nucleotides are TGTGCCATCACAGGGGTTGGTGGTAATGAGCAGTTCTTC.

The sample holds a few counts of this clonotype. The rearrangement links TRBV6-1 to TRBJ2-3, with D perhaps TRBD1 (6 bases). CDR3 length: 17 amino acids. Per germline, CDR1 MNHNS and CDR2 SASEGT. V lost 2 bases, J lost 4 bases, and 19 bases lay in between. The CDR3 sequence is CASSEMGPRGPADTQYF. CDR3 DNA sequence: TGTGCCAGCAGTGAAATGGGGCCCAGGGGCCCGGCAGATACGCAGTATTTT.

The gene calls are TRBV4-3 and TRBJ1-4; D remains ambiguous. The CDR3 extends over 16 amino acids. Trimming removed 4 bases from V and 7 bases from J, with 19 bases in between. Germline CDR1 and CDR2: LGHNA and YSLEER. The CDR3 region is CASSRTSGSGSEKLFF. CDR3 nucleotides: TGCGCCAGCAGCCGAACCTCCGGTTCGGGGAGTGAAAAACTGTTTTTT.

J is TRBJ1-3 and V is TRBV9; D gene unclear. Trimming stripped 0 bases from V and 4 bases from J, with 8 bases between. CDR3 length: 14 amino acids. Germline values: CDR1 SGDLS, CDR2 YYNGEE. The CDR3 coding sequence is TGTGCCAGCAGCGTAGAAGGGATCGGAAACACCATATATTTT. Translation: CASSVEGIGNTIYF.

This clonotype came up a few times. This rearrangement joins TRBV27 to TRBJ1-1, with D uncertain. With 3 bases removed from V and 4 bases from J, the gap between germline ends came to 12 bases. The CDR3 is 14 residues long. Looked up from germline, CDR1 is MNHEY and CDR2 is SMNVEV (reference sequence). CDR3 in DNA: TGTGCCAGCAGTTTCTCCGGGTCTTTCACTGAAGCTTTCTTT. Its translation is CASSFSGSFTEAFF.

This clonotype was seen ten or more times. V is TRBV7-3 and J is TRBJ2-7, with D maybe TRBD2 (5 bases). Germline loops: CDR1 SGHTA, CDR2 FQGTGA. The length of the CDR3 is 13 residues. Trimming removed 3 bases from V and 6 bases from J, with 12 bases in between. The chain's CDR3 is CASSFGVSGEQYF. The CDR3, as DNA: TGTGCCAGCAGCTTCGGGGTATCAGGCGAGCAGTACTTC.

There are a few counts of this clonotype. V gene TRBV20-1 combines with J gene TRBJ2-3; maybe TRBD2 (6 bases). CDR1 DFQATT and CDR2 SNEGSKA come from the germline V gene (reference sequence). The CDR3 extends over 14 amino acids. V lost 6 bases and J 5 bases, leaving 18 bases between the germline ends. This CDR3 reads CSAPEGLGGDTQYF. The CDR3 nucleotides are TGCAGTGCACCGGAGGGGCTGGGGGGAGATACGCAGTATTTT.

The chain employs TRBV6-5 and TRBJ2-1, with TRBD1 as a possible D gene (6 bases). CDR3 length equals 14 residues. Germline V gives CDR1 MNHEY, CDR2 SVGAGI. V dropped 0 bases and J dropped 7 bases, with 10 bases sitting between them. Here the CDR3 reads CASSYSLGTNEQFF. CDR3 DNA sequence: TGTGCCAGCAGTTACTCGCTAGGGACAAATGAGCAGTTCTTC.

This clonotype has only a few counts. The rearrangement uses TRBV20-1 and TRBJ1-5; 9 positions match TRBD1. The CDR3 extends over 16 amino acids. CDR1 DFQATT and CDR2 SNEGSKA come from the germline V gene (reference sequence). Trimming removed 3 bases from V and 1 base from J; junction bases left unmatched: 7. CDR3 residues: CSARYRGQWSNQPQHF. CDR3 nucleotide sequence: TGCAGTGCTAGGTACAGGGGGCAGTGGAGCAATCAGCCCCAGCATTTT.

This clonotype appeared a few times. This chain connects TRBV28 to TRBJ2-5; D possibly matches TRBD1 or TRBD2 (5 bases each). With the DNA end fitting TRBJ2-7 better, the J assignment may be wrong. This CDR3 has 12 residues. Germline V gives CDR1 MDHEN, CDR2 SYDVKM. The CDR3 nucleotides read TGTGCCAGCAGTTTGGGGGTAAACGAGCAGTACTTC. Translation: CASSLGVNEQYF.

J is TRBJ2-1 and V is TRBV4-3; maybe TRBD2 (5 bases). V gave up 0 bases and J gave up 8 bases, with 20 bases separating them. Per germline, CDR1 LGHNA and CDR2 YSLEER. The length of the CDR3 is 17 residues. This chain's CDR3 is CASSQEGLPIGVHEQFF. The CDR3 region has the DNA TGCGCCAGCAGCCAAGAAGGACTCCCCATCGGAGTCCATGAGCAGTTCTTC.